The TCR beta chain described here comes from a study of blood T cells in healthy people across ages (dated by TCRdb to 2013 to 2016). Background for the entire study: Template switching captured roughly one uniquely barcoded TCR beta cDNA molecule per two T cells in model experiments. Two additional independent replicas of 1 million unique cDNA reads from the same blood draw were analyzed for two donors (one aged 18 to 29 and one aged 80 or older). The donors were divided into four age groups: young (average approximately 17 years), middle-aged (over 35), aged (approximately 59) and long-lived (roughly 82). Age-related changes in TCR beta repertoire diversity were measured in the study by deep sequencing normalized with unique cDNA molecular identifiers.

The donors were roughly 40 Caucasian individuals from Russia, aged roughly 6 to 95 years, who were systemically healthy. Each donor gave approximately 9.4 milliliters of peripheral blood, drawn into EDTA-treated Vacutainer tubes. PBMCs were isolated by Ficoll-Paque density-gradient centrifugation, with at least 7 million obtained per sample. Total RNA, at least 6 micrograms per sample, was extracted from PBMCs with Trizol reagent. The percentages of naive CD45RAhigh/CD27high T cells were determined by flow cytometry on a PBMC aliquot from every donor. V is pared back by 6 bases and J by 1 base, with 9 bases lying between the germline termini. Measured from the cysteine to the phenylalanine, the CDR3 is 12 residues long. CDR3 DNA is the only sequence kept; it has 36 bases, read in frame from the first base. From a lookup of the germline V gene, CDR1 and CDR2 are SQVTM and ANQGSEA. Libraries were made using 5' RACE. Sequencer: Illumina HiSeq 2500. A second PCR of roughly 7 to 12 cycles was run with a J-beta primer mix and a sample-barcoded 5' primer. A unique molecular identifier was introduced onto each TCR beta cDNA molecule by a template-switch 5' adaptor carrying 12 random nucleotides. Each sample yielded at least 2.5 million CDR3-containing paired-end reads. The Mint cDNA synthesis kit, primed by a TRBC-specific oligonucleotide, was used to synthesize first-strand cDNA from all RNA. Following uracil-DNA glycosylase treatment, a first 18-cycle PCR with universal primers M1SS and BC2_uni_R was performed on all cDNA. The study's own analysis went as follows. For normalization, 1 million high-quality reads, each with a distinct molecular identifier, were randomly selected from each sample. Instead of being binned into consensus sequences, reads that shared molecular identifiers were thrown out. MiTCR, set to a Q25 quality threshold and the strictest error-elimination algorithm, was used for CDR3 identification, clonotype clustering and error correction. A nonparametric unseen species model using Euler transformation provided a lower-bound estimate of total TCR beta diversity. TCRdb trimmed public reads at Q25 via fastp, called clones via MiXCR and kept in-frame beta chains. Duplicate CDR3 protein sequences are folded into a single record with the most common DNA and genes. In this record, the V and J calls reflect TCRdb's handling and not the investigators' own analysis. The sample includes roughly 1 million distinct CDR3 sequences, with approximately 26% observed a single time. Around 0.75% of the sample comes from the top ten.

Beyond this particular receptor, the publication reports: Since profiling was done on bulk unsorted PBMCs, naive and antigen-experienced compartments could not be conclusively compared. Compared with the aged group, more naive CD4+ T cells, fewer expanded clones and increased TCR diversity were shown by the long-lived group, suggesting age selection. The CMV infection status of donors was not known, potentially confounding age-related changes in expanded clonotypes. Observed TCR beta diversity per million T cells fell roughly linearly with age, and a significant reduction was already apparent by age around 40. Observed TCR beta diversity correlated strongly with the percentage of naive T cells measured by flow cytometry. Total diversity estimates from one million sequenced T cells were considered lower bounds and underestimates.

The count of this clonotype is one. Its recognized antigen is unknown. No base qualities exist here, and no much larger clone lies one base off it. These data also formed part of another study, on T cells of mothers and their children. As that second paper reports: Nine systemically healthy Caucasian individuals served as donors, namely three mothers together with their six children. cDNA synthesis used all of the extracted RNA, with roughly 1.5 ug of RNA in each 15 ul reaction. Sample barcodes and 2-4 random nucleotides were added via the M1S primer in the second PCR. More than 9 million TCR beta CDR3 reads were obtained from each mother, and some 3.2 million reads were obtained from each child. TCR recombination output is similarly shaped by thymic selection in related and unrelated pairs, with a minor effect exerted by inherited differences. Normalized repertoire overlap was always found to be slightly, but never significantly, higher in related mother-child pairs than in unrelated mother-child pairs. No persistent microchimeric T cell clones were found, with a detection sensitivity of 85 to 100 clones per million clonotypes. Deep NGS was used in the study to compare the TCR beta repertoires of mothers and children and to look for features that separate related mother-child pairs from unrelated individuals. The mean age was 40 +/- 4 years for the mothers and about 10 +/- 4 years for the children. Libraries were sequenced on Illumina HiSeq 2000 with 100+100 nt paired-end reads after adapter ligation with NEBNext reagents. To prevent cross-contamination, the mother and child libraries were prepared a month apart and were sequenced in separate runs. For each donor, somewhere between 500,000 and 2,000,000 distinct TCR beta clonotypes were identified. Naive TCR beta clonotypes were estimated from low-frequency clonotypes matched to each donor's FACS-determined naive share, without sorting.

The source is a girl between 2 and 10 years old in good health. This sequence uses TRBV29-1 and TRBJ1-1, with the D gene too uncertain to name. The sample was blood. This receptor carries the CDR3 CSVENRNTEAFF. At the DNA level, the sequence is TGCAGCGTAGAGAATAGGAACACTGAAGCTTTCTTT.